The present TCR beta chain was sequenced within a study of blood T cells in healthy people across ages. This clonotype occurred a few times. With a J-beta primer mix and a sample-barcoded 5' primer, a second PCR ran 7 to 11 cycles. TCRdb ran MiXCR on the 5' RACE reads and lists one entry per CDR3 protein. The data contain some 1.5 million distinct CDR3 sequences, over 25% of them singletons. This CDR3 comprises 14 residues. V was cut by 2 bases and J by 2 bases, with 7 bases left in between. CDR1 LGHNA and CDR2 YSLEER come from the germline V gene. This chain links TRBV4-3 with TRBJ2-1, with D uncertain. This TCR derives from a woman aged 25-40 years in good health. The sample was blood. The CDR3 nucleotides are TGCGCCAGCAGCCAATTCCGGCCCTACAATGAGCAGTTCTTC. Its protein is CASSQFRPYNEQFF.